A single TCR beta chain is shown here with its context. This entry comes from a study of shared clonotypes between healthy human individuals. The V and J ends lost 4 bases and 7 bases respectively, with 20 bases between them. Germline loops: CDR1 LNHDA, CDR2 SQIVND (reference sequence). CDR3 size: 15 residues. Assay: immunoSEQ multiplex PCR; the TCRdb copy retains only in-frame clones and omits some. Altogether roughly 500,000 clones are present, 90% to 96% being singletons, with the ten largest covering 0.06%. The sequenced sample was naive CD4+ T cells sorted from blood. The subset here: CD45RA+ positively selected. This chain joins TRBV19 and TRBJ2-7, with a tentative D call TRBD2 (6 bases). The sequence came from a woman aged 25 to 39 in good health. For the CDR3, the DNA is TGTGCCAGTAGTAGGATCGAGACGGGAGTTCGGGAGCAGTACTTC. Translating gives CASSRIETGVREQYF.